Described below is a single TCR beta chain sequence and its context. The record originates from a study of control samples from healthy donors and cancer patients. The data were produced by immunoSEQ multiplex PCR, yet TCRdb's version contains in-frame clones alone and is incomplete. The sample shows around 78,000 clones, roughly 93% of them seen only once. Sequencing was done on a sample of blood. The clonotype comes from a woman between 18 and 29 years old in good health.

DNA of the CDR3: TGTGCCACCAGCAGAGAGGAGGGCAGGGGTACGCAGTATTTT. Residues: CATSREEGRGTQYF. This chain connects TRBV15 to TRBJ2-3; D might be TRBD1 or TRBD2, each matching 6 bases. Looked up from germline, CDR1 is LNHNV and CDR2 is YYDKDF (reference sequence). Trimming removed 0 bases from V and 8 bases from J, with 12 bases in between. This CDR3 has 14 residues. The complete variable domain, with remaining parts taken from reference TRBV15 and TRBJ2-3, reads DAMVIQNPRYQVTQFGKPVTLSCSQTLNHNVMYWYQQKSSQAPKLLFHYYDKDFNNEADTPDNFQSRRPNTSFCFLDIRSPGLGDTAMYLCATSREEGRGTQYFGPGTRLTVL.